This T cell receptor (beta chain) was sequenced for a study of glioma-infiltrating T cells. Study-level findings and limits: Gliomas, especially low-grade, showed above-expected tissue-blood divergence; non-neoplastic patients showed below. CDR3 overlap between tissue and blood was very small.

TCR alpha and beta CDR3 regions were amplified from RNA using iRepertoire nested multiplex PCR. Tissue mRNA or PBMC total RNA, about 85-400 ng, went into one-step reverse transcription and amplification. Each CDR3 protein is one row after TCRdb ran MiXCR on the multiplex PCR reads. The sample comprises around 90,000 distinct CDR3 sequences, roughly 39% of which are singletons, and 30% to 40% rests with the top ten. Many counts were recorded for this clonotype. Its target is unknown. This CDR3 is built from 12 residues. Trimming cost V 2 bases and J 1 base, with 2 bases left between them. Germline V gene data show CDR1 as SGHTA and CDR2 as FQGNSA.

The sequencing input was glioma tissue, nonneoplastic brain tissue, or PBMCs (not recorded which). This clonotype was sampled from a human donor with low-grade glioma or glioblastoma, undergoing nonglioma brain surgery, or in good health (not recorded which). The chain uses TRBV7-2 and TRBJ2-5, with no clear D. CDR3 residues: CASSLTQETQYF. Written as DNA, the CDR3 is TGTGCCAGCAGCTTAACCCAAGAGACCCAGTACTTC.